The T cell receptor (beta chain) described here comes from a study of blood T cell repertoires in COVID-19. Whole-study context: COVID-19 samples from acute and convalescent phases originated in the United States, Italy and Spain. T cells, B-cell-depleted T cells, or PBMCs supplied cDNA or gDNA.

Per the original data handling: By means of reference gene primer amplification, nucleated cell counts were estimated. Libraries were prepared by immunoSEQ multiplex PCR; TCRdb keeps only in-frame clonotypes and omits some of them. V, J and clone size reflect that table, while D and trimming were determined from the DNA. The sample includes approximately 180,000 clones, 70% to 90% of them seen just once. This receptor was taken from a man aged 55 to 70 with acute or convalescent COVID-19. Material: peripheral blood.

CDR3 sequence reads: CASSAGQGGYEQYF. Here the CDR3 DNA reads TGTGCCAGCAGCGCGGGACAGGGTGGCTACGAGCAGTACTTC. The V gene is TRBV5-5, the J gene TRBJ2-7; 9 bases are shared with TRBD1. This CDR3 comprises 14 residues. Trimming cost V 4 bases and J 3 bases; bases outside gene matches: 5. Germline-derived CDR1 and CDR2 are SGHKS and YYEKEE (reference sequence).